The clone carrying this TCR beta chain occurred a few times. Its target is unknown. The sample originates from a study of graft-versus-host responses after intestinal transplantation. The study's findings and limits: Present in recipient marrow, GvH clones included some that appeared first in ileum or blood. Allografts from individuals with graft-donor T cell macrochimerism displayed high graft-versus-host to host-versus-graft clonal ratios.

Repertoires were generated with immunoSEQ multiplex PCR, while TCRdb's copy carries only in-frame clones and drops some. In the table there are about 94,000 clones, about 91% of which are singletons. Germline CDR1 and CDR2: MGHRA and YSYEKL. This CDR3 is built from 13 residues. V lost 1 base, J lost 5 bases, and 9 bases lay in between. Sequenced material: unstimulated CD8+ T cells sorted from spleen or lymph node cells, taken before intestinal transplant. V is TRBV4-1 and J is TRBJ2-7; D is possibly TRBD1 (5 bases). The TCR was taken from a human donor who received an intestinal transplant. CDR3 coding DNA: TGCGCCAGCAGCCAAGTTGCAGGGCACGAGCAGTACTTC. It is translated as CASSQVAGHEQYF.